A selection of T cell receptor beta chains follows, all from one sample in a study of blood T cell repertoires in COVID-19. The table came from immunoSEQ multiplex PCR; TCRdb's copy has only in-frame clones and leaves some out. The table has roughly 250,000 clones, approximately 85% seen once. What was sequenced was PBMCs or T cells enriched from blood (not recorded which). The receptors here all came from a woman aged 30 to 39 who had recovered from COVID-19. CDR3s include the opening cysteine and the closing phenylalanine or tryptophan. The D gene is left open where the match is weak. Some rows have no size entry. The others give once, few or many, or a class for an expanded clone.

length: 14; V: TRBV3-1/TRBV3-2; J: TRBJ2-7; size: .; D: TRBD1; CDR3: CASSPSGQVGEQYF; DNA: TGTGCCAGCAGCCCATCGGGACAGGTGGGCGAGCAGTACTTC
length: 13; V: TRBV5-1; J: TRBJ1-4; size: .; D: TRBD1; CDR3: CASGGQGTEKLFF; DNA: TGCGCCAGCGGAGGACAGGGCACTGAAAAACTGTTTTTT
length: 13; V: TRBV5-5; J: TRBJ1-2; size: few; D: TRBD1; CDR3: CASSQGAELLRVF; DNA: TGTGCCAGCAGCCAGGGGGCAGAGTTATTGAGGGTCTTC
length: 15; V: TRBV7-9; J: TRBJ2-3; size: .; D: .; CDR3: CASSIVSTSTDTQYF; DNA: TGTGCCAGCAGCATCGTCTCAACTAGCACAGATACGCAGTATTTT
length: 17; V: TRBV4-2; J: TRBJ2-7; size: .; D: .; CDR3: CASSLRSGRYGSYEQYF; DNA: TGTGCCAGCAGCCTCCGGAGCGGGCGCTACGGCTCCTACGAGCAGTACTTC
length: 14; V: TRBV30; J: TRBJ1-2; size: .; D: .; CDR3: CAWSRGGFGYGYTF; DNA: TGTGCCTGGAGCCGCGGGGGTTTCGGCTATGGCTACACCTTC
length: 15; V: TRBV11-3; J: TRBJ2-1; size: .; D: .; CDR3: CASSLRTALHNEQFF; DNA: TGTGCCAGCAGCTTAAGAACAGCCTTACACAATGAGCAGTTCTTC
length: 16; V: TRBV27; J: TRBJ2-5; size: .; D: TRBD1; CDR3: CASSLKGHRGRETQYF; DNA: TGTGCCAGCAGTTTAAAAGGGCACAGGGGGCGAGAGACCCAGTACTTC
length: 12; V: TRBV5-1; J: TRBJ2-3; size: .; D: .; CDR3: CASSLGQDTQYF; DNA: TGCGCCAGCAGCTTGGGGCAAGATACGCAGTATTTT
length: 11; V: TRBV2; J: TRBJ1-2; size: .; D: .; CDR3: CASTLNYGYTF; DNA: TGTGCCAGCACCCTGAACTATGGCTACACCTTC
length: 15; V: TRBV10-1; J: TRBJ2-2; size: .; D: TRBD1; CDR3: CASSVRDRGTGELFF; DNA: TGCGCCAGCAGCGTCCGGGACAGAGGCACCGGGGAGCTGTTTTTT
length: 14; V: TRBV2; J: TRBJ1-2; size: .; D: .; CDR3: CASTRQVANYGYTF; DNA: TGTGCCAGCACCAGACAGGTTGCTAACTATGGCTACACCTTC